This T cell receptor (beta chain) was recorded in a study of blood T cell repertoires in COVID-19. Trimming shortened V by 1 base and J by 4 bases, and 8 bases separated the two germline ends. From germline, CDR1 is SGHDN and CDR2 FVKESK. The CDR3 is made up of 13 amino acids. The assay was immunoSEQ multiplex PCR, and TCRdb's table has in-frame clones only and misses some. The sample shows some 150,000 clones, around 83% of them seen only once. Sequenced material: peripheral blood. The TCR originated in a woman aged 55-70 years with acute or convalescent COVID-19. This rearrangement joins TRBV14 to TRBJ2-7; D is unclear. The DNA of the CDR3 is TGTGCCAGCAGCCAAGTTTTCATTTACGAGCAGTACTTC. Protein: CASSQVFIYEQYF. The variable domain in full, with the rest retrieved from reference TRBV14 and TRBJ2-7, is EAGVTQFPSHSVIEKGQTVTLRCDPISGHDNLYWYRRVMGKEIKFLLHFVKESKQDESGMPNNRFLAERTGGTYSTLKVQPAELEDSGVYFCASSQVFIYEQYFGPGTRLTVT.